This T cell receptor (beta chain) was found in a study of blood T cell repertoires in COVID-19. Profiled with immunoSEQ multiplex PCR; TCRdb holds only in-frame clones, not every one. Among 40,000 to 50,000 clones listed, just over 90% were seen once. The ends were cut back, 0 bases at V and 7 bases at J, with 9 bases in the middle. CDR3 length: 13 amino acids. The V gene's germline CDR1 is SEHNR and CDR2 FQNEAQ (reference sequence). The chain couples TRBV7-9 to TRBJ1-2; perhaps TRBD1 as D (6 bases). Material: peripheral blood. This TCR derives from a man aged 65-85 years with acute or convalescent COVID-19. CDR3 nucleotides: TGTGCCAGCAGCTTAGCAACAGGGAGTGGCTACACCTTC. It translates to CASSLATGSGYTF.